The source of this T cell receptor (beta chain) is a study of blood T cell repertoires in COVID-19. In the study overall: T cells, B-cell-depleted T cells, or PBMCs provided the cDNA or gDNA that served as material.

V lost 5 bases and J lost 4, with 10 bases in between. This CDR3 has 13 amino acids. Germline loops: CDR1 SGHRS, CDR2 YFSETQ. Per the original methods: Estimation of nucleated cell counts relied on the amplification of reference gene primers. Some clones are missing from TCRdb's copy, which holds only in-frame ones; the method was immunoSEQ multiplex PCR. Clonal size and the V and J genes are those of that table, whereas D and trimming came from the DNA. The data show roughly 88,000 clones, 75% to 95% seen once. The genes are TRBV5-1 and TRBJ1-3, with D maybe TRBD1 (5 bases). The TCR originated in a woman in her 50s in a cohort sampled during active COVID-19. The sequencing sample was made of peripheral blood. CDR3 sequence (DNA): TGCGCCAGCAGGTCCTCAGGGGGAAACACCATATATTTT. This gives the protein CASRSSGGNTIYF.